Below, 30 T cell receptor beta chains from the same sample are listed, as sequenced in a study of T cells in Graves' hyperthyroidism and ophthalmopathy. Researchers took RNA transcripts and amplified the TCR beta CDR3 regions from them. In the first-round RT-PCR of the TCR CDR3, the HTBI primer set was used. Each CDR3 protein gets one entry after TCRdb re-called the multiplex PCR reads with MiXCR. The data contain around 300,000 distinct CDR3 sequences, approximately 21% of them seen just once; the ten biggest clones take up about 60%. Sample: blood. The receptors shown here come from a man aged 30 to 39 with Graves' ophthalmopathy.

The chain links TRBV28 to TRBJ2-5, with a tentative D call TRBD1 (5 bases). This CDR3 contains 14 residues. Looked up from germline, CDR1 is MDHEN and CDR2 is SYDVKM. The V end lost 10 bases, the J end lost 5 bases, and 20 bases lay between the germline ends. CDR3 region: CATCGAMEYETQYF. As DNA, the CDR3 is TGTGCCACCTGTGGGGCCATGGAGTATGAGACCCAGTACTTC.

Notes on this clonotype: Just one base apart from a much larger clone, this may be a read error. This chain links TRBV11-2 with TRBJ2-2, with D perhaps TRBD1 (6 bases). The CDR3 spans 15 residues. The germline V gene encodes CDR1 SGHAT and CDR2 FQNNGV. The CDR3 region has the DNA TGTGCCGGCAGCTTCAGGGGTACAGGCACCGGGGAGCTGTTTTTT. This encodes CAGSFRGTGTGELFF. The full variable domain, its missing parts supplied by reference TRBV11-2 and TRBJ2-2, is EAGVAQSPRYKIIEKRQSVAFWCNPISGHATLYWYQQILGQGPKLLIQFQNNGVVDDSQLPKDRFSAERLKGVDSTLKIQPAKLEDSAVYLCAGSFRGTGTGELFFGEGSRLTVL.

The rearrangement joins TRBV10-3 to TRBJ2-2; D is possibly TRBD1 (6 bases). This CDR3 is 14 amino acids long. V was trimmed by 6 bases and J by 4 bases, leaving 12 bases between them. Germline V CDR1 and CDR2: ENHRY, SYGVKD. The CDR3 is CAISRGGGTGELFF. The CDR3 nucleotides are TGTGCCATCAGCAGGGGTGGTGGCACCGGGGAGCTGTTTTTT.

This clonotype turned up a few times. The V gene is TRBV9, the J gene TRBJ1-2; TRBD1 matches 10 bases. Germline CDR1 and CDR2: SGDLS and YYNGEE. Losses at the gene ends were 1 base for V and 2 bases for J; bases not matched to a gene: 2. The CDR3 covers 15 residues. The CDR3 is CASSVTGQGNYGYTF. CDR3 sequence (DNA): TGTGCCAGCAGCGTAACGGGACAGGGGAACTATGGCTACACCTTC. Full variable domain (missing parts from reference TRBV9 and TRBJ1-2): DSGVTQTPKHLITATGQRVTLRCSPRSGDLSVYWYQQSLDQGLQFLIQYYNGEERAKGNILERFSAQQFPDLHSELNLSSLELGDSALYFCASSVTGQGNYGYTFGSGTRLTVV.

In this sample, this clonotype turned up a few times. This chain uses TRBV6-1 with TRBJ2-3; 8 positions match TRBD2. V shed 5 bases and J 6 bases; nucleotides not matched to a gene: 7. The germline gives CDR1 MNHNS, CDR2 SASEGT. This CDR3 is 14 amino acids long. This CDR3 reads CASSRSGSADTQYF. The CDR3 bases are TGTGCCAGCAGTCGAAGCGGGAGTGCTGATACGCAGTATTTT.

V gene TRBV10-2 combines with J gene TRBJ2-7, with 12 bases aligning to TRBD2. Unmatched junction bases numbered 19, after V lost 6 bases and J lost 4 bases. Germline V gene sequence: CDR1 WSHSY, CDR2 SAAADI. The CDR3 length is 19 residues. The CDR3 DNA reads as TGCGCCAGCAGCAGTCCCAGGGGTAAGACTAGCGGGAGTCCGTACGAGCAGTACTTC. Translating it yields CASSSPRGKTSGSPYEQYF.

V is TRBV4-1 and J is TRBJ2-5; possibly TRBD2 for D (6 bases). The CDR3 is 17 amino acids. V lost 1 base, J lost 5 bases, and 20 bases lay in between. The germline V gene encodes CDR1 MGHRA and CDR2 YSYEKL. The CDR3 sequence is CASSQGGAGRPGETQYF. The CDR3 DNA reads as TGCGCCAGCAGCCAAGGGGGAGCGGGTAGGCCGGGGGAGACCCAGTACTTC.

This rearrangement joins TRBV4-1 to TRBJ1-5; 9 bases agree with TRBD1. CDR1 and CDR2 (germline): MGHRA, YSYEKL. The CDR3 is made up of 16 amino acids. V lost 1 base, J lost 0 bases, and 1 base stayed unmatched. Here the CDR3 reads CASSQGTGASNQPQHF. The CDR3 nucleotides are TGCGCCAGCAGCCAAGGGACAGGGGCTAGCAATCAGCCCCAGCATTTT.

This rearrangement joins TRBV20-1 to TRBJ2-7; 8 bases match TRBD2. The CDR3 totals 13 residues. The ends lost 3 bases at V and 7 bases at J; junction bases unmatched: 8. CDR1 is DFQATT and CDR2 is SNEGSKA in the germline V gene (reference sequence). CDR3 DNA: TGCAGTGCTAGCGGGGCGGGAGGCCGGGAGCAGTACTTC. Protein sequence: CSASGAGGREQYF.

This clonotype has ten or more counts. The chain couples TRBV9 to TRBJ1-1; possible D gene TRBD1, 5 bases. The CDR3 has 13 residues. Trimming left V 3 bases short and J 6 bases short, with 12 bases between. In germline, CDR1 is SGDLS, CDR2 YYNGEE. CDR3 amino acids: CASSGRPGAEAFF. CDR3 DNA sequence: TGTGCCAGCAGCGGGCGACCGGGGGCTGAAGCTTTCTTT.

This chain connects TRBV5-6 to TRBJ2-7, with a weak D call TRBD2 (5 bases). The CDR3 has 14 residues. V was pared by 9 bases and J by 0 bases, with 16 bases between. The germline V gene has CDR1 SGHDT and CDR2 YYEEEE. CDR3 residues: CATQGGRSSYEQYF. In nucleotides, the CDR3 is TGTGCCACCCAAGGAGGACGTAGCTCCTACGAGCAGTACTTC.

The table lists this clonotype with a few counts. The CDR3 coding sequence is TGTGCCAGCAGTTTTACTACCTCCTACGAGCAGTACTTC. It codes for CASSFTTSYEQYF. The V call is TRBV28, the J call TRBJ2-7; D gene ambiguous. Germline V lookup: CDR1 MDHEN, CDR2 SYDVKM. The germline V and J ends were trimmed by 3 bases and 0 bases, with 6 bases remaining between them. The CDR3 spans 13 residues.

This clonotype was seen more than once but under ten times. This chain connects TRBV20-1 to TRBJ2-1, with 13 bases identical to TRBD2. V lost 6 bases, J lost 8 bases, and 10 bases stayed unmatched. The CDR3 covers 15 residues. Germline values: CDR1 DFQATT, CDR2 SNEGSKA (reference sequence). In nucleotides, the CDR3 is TGCAGTGCACTAACACTAGCGGGAGGGTACGATGAGCAGTTCTTC. Its translation is CSALTLAGGYDEQFF.

This clonotype appeared many times. The rearrangement links TRBV28 to TRBJ2-1; 11 nucleotides line up with TRBD2. The CDR3 has 15 residues. The junction had 3 bases not matched to a gene; V was cut back by 3 bases and J by 5 bases. Germline values: CDR1 MDHEN, CDR2 SYDVKM. As DNA, the CDR3 is TGTGCCAGCAGTTTCCAGGGACTAGCGGACAATGAGCAGTTCTTC. Translation: CASSFQGLADNEQFF.

This clonotype showed up many times. This chain links TRBV9 with TRBJ2-7, with D tentatively TRBD1 or TRBD2 (5 bases each). The germline V gene has CDR1 SGDLS and CDR2 YYNGEE. This CDR3 comprises 16 residues. The germline V and J ends were trimmed by 0 bases and 2 bases, with 15 bases remaining between them. The CDR3 protein is CASSVGSRDRAYEQYF. The CDR3 DNA reads as TGTGCCAGCAGCGTAGGGTCCAGGGACCGCGCCTACGAGCAGTACTTC.

This chain connects TRBV20-1 to TRBJ2-4; 8 nucleotides line up with TRBD2. This CDR3 spans 15 amino acids. Germline V gives CDR1 DFQATT, CDR2 SNEGSKA (reference sequence). V shed 5 bases and J 2 bases; nucleotides not matched to a gene: 8. The CDR3 is CSALQRESSKNIQYF. CDR3 coding DNA: TGCAGTGCTCTTCAGCGGGAGTCATCCAAAAACATTCAGTACTTC.

The CDR3: CAWRAGTNTEAFF. The DNA of the CDR3 is TGTGCCTGGAGGGCAGGAACGAACACTGAAGCTTTCTTT. The chain joins TRBV30 to TRBJ1-1; unclear D gene. CDR1 and CDR2 (germline): GTSNPN, SVGIG (reference sequence). V dropped 3 bases and J dropped 1 base, with 9 bases sitting between them. This CDR3 region has 13 residues.

This clonotype was counted at least ten times. This rearrangement joins TRBV18 to TRBJ1-6; D not resolved. Trimming stripped 2 bases from V and 8 bases from J, with 4 bases between. The germline CDR1 and CDR2 sequences are KGHSH and LQKENI. This CDR3 spans 12 amino acids. The CDR3 reads CASSPGDSPLHF. CDR3 sequence (DNA): TGTGCCAGCTCACCAGGGGATTCACCCCTCCACTTT.

The DNA of the CDR3 is TGTGCCAGCAGCCTTCTTGGGGCAGTGAACACTGAAGCTTTCTTT. It translates to CASSLLGAVNTEAFF. The V call is TRBV14, the J call TRBJ1-1; perhaps TRBD1 as D (5 bases). V was clipped by 4 bases and J by 0 bases, with 12 bases between them. The length of the CDR3 is 15 residues. Germline V lookup: CDR1 SGHDN, CDR2 FVKESK.

The genes are TRBV7-9 and TRBJ2-1, with TRBD2 matching over 7 bases. Germline V lookup: CDR1 SEHNR, CDR2 FQNEAQ (reference sequence). V dropped 5 bases and J dropped 1; count of bases not matched to a gene: 8. The CDR3 spans 16 residues. The CDR3 reads CASSQETSDSYNEQFF. For the CDR3, the DNA is TGTGCCAGCAGCCAAGAAACTAGCGATTCCTACAATGAGCAGTTCTTC.

V is TRBV2 and J is TRBJ1-6; TRBD1 might be the D (5 bases). V was trimmed by 3 bases and J by 9 bases, leaving 12 bases between them. CDR1 SNHLY and CDR2 FYNNEI come from the germline V gene. This CDR3 contains 14 residues. The CDR3 DNA is TGTGCCAGCAGTGATCGGCAGGGTTCTTCACCCCTCCACTTT. Protein product: CASSDRQGSSPLHF.

V and J are TRBV4-2 and TRBJ1-5; D is uncertain. This CDR3 has 16 amino acids. Per the germline V gene, CDR1 is LGHNA and CDR2 is YNFKEQ. Trimming shortened V by 1 base and J by 2 bases, and 12 bases separated the two germline ends. The CDR3 sequence is CASSQGSGDGNQPQHF. The CDR3 DNA reads as TGTGCCAGCAGCCAAGGGTCCGGGGATGGCAATCAGCCCCAGCATTTT.

This clonotype has only a few counts. The rearrangement links TRBV6-2 or TRBV6-3 to TRBJ2-3, with D unresolved. Germline CDR1 is MNHEY and CDR2 is SVGEGT. The CDR3 totals 13 residues. The V end lost 2 bases, the J end lost 0 bases, and 3 bases lay between the germline ends. The CDR3 DNA is TGTGCCAGCAGTTACCTAAGCACAGATACGCAGTATTTT. Translated, it gives CASSYLSTDTQYF.

The rearrangement links TRBV20-1 to TRBJ2-7, with 8 bases fitting TRBD2. With V trimmed by 0 bases and J by 3 bases, 4 bases remained unmatched. The germline CDR1 and CDR2 sequences are DFQATT and SNEGSKA (reference sequence). This CDR3 is built from 14 residues. CDR3 in amino acids: CSARDPREGYEQYF. The CDR3 DNA is TGCAGTGCTAGAGATCCCCGGGAGGGCTACGAGCAGTACTTC.

The sample holds a few counts of this clonotype. The chain carries TRBV7-8 and TRBJ2-5; 7 nucleotides agree with TRBD2. This CDR3 comprises 14 residues. CDR1 and CDR2 (germline): SGHVS, FQNEAQ. J gave up 3 bases and V 5 bases, and 6 bases lay outside the gene matches. CDR3 bases: TGTGCCAGCAGCCCCGGGACTAAAAAAGAGACCCAGTACTTC. Translating it yields CASSPGTKKETQYF.

The chain couples TRBV28 to TRBJ2-7, with 9 positions matching TRBD1. CDR1 MDHEN and CDR2 SYDVKM come from the germline V gene. The V and J ends lost 7 bases and 3 bases, in that order; junction bases with no gene match: 13. There are 16 residues in the CDR3. In DNA, the CDR3 is TGTGCCAGCACCTCTTTGGGAGGACAGGGGTTCTACGAGCAGTACTTC. Its translation: CASTSLGGQGFYEQYF.

This clonotype was seen at least ten times. The chain combines TRBV11-2 with TRBJ1-2; D unclear. The germline V and J ends were trimmed by 5 bases and 7 bases, with 14 bases remaining between them. The CDR3 has 13 amino acids. Germline CDR1 is SGHAT and CDR2 is FQNNGV. In DNA, the CDR3 is TGTGCCAGCAGCCCTCGACCCTGGGGTGGCTACACCTTC. Its translation: CASSPRPWGGYTF.

The chain recombines TRBV28 with TRBJ2-3; 11 nucleotides align to TRBD1. This CDR3 spans 14 amino acids. V gave up 5 bases and J gave up 5 bases; unmatched junction bases: 3. Germline V gene data show CDR1 as MDHEN and CDR2 as SYDVKM. The CDR3, as DNA: TGTGCCAGCAGTCAGGGACAGGGGGGAGATACGCAGTATTTT. It translates to CASSQGQGGDTQYF. Full variable domain (rest looked up from reference TRBV28 and TRBJ2-3): DVKVTQSSRYLVKRTGEKVFLECVQDMDHENMFWYRQDPGLGLRLIYFSYDVKMKEKGDIPEGYSVSREKKERFSLILESASTNQTSMYLCASSQGQGGDTQYFGPGTRLTVL.

This clonotype was seen ten or more times. This chain uses TRBV28 with TRBJ1-4, with 7 positions matching TRBD1. V shed 4 bases, J shed 0 bases, and the junction held 17 bases outside the gene matches. Germline values: CDR1 MDHEN, CDR2 SYDVKM. CDR3 size: 20 residues. CDR3 nucleotides: TGTGCCAGCAGTTCGGCGACAGGGTTGAGGAGAGCGGCAACTAATGAAAAACTGTTTTTT. The encoded protein is CASSSATGLRRAATNEKLFF.

This clonotype was observed a few times. V usage is TRBV6-2 or TRBV6-3 and J usage is TRBJ2-1; TRBD2 agrees at 8 bases. Germline assignment: CDR1 MNHEY and CDR2 SVGEGT. This CDR3 is built from 18 residues. The J segment lost 4 bases and the V segment lost 7 bases, leaving 18 bases of the junction unmatched. The CDR3 coding sequence is TGTGCCAGCACTCCCTATTTCCACTACGCGGGAGGATACAATGAGCAGTTCTTC. It yields the protein CASTPYFHYAGGYNEQFF.